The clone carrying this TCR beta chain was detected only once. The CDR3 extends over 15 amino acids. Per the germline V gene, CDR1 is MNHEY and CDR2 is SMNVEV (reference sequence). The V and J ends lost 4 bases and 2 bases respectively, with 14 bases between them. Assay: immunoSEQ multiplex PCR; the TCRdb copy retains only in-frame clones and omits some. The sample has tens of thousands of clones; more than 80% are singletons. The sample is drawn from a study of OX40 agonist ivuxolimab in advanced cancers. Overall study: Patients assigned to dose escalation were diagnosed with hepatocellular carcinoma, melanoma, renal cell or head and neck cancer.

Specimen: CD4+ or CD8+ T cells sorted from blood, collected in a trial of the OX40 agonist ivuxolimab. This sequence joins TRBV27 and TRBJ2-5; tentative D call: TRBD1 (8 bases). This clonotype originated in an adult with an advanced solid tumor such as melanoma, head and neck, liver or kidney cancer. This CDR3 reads CASSYNRGGQETQYF. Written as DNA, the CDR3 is TGTGCCAGCAGTTACAACAGGGGGGGGCAAGAGACCCAGTACTTC.